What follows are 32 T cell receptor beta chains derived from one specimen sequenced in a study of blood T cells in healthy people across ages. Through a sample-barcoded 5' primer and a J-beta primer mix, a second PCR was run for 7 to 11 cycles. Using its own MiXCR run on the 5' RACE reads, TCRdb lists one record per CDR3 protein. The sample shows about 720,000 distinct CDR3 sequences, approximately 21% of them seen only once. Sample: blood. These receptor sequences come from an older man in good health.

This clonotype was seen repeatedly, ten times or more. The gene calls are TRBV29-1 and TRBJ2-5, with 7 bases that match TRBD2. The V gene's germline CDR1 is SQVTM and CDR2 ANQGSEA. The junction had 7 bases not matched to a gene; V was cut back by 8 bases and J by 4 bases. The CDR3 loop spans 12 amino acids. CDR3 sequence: CSIRLAVETQYF. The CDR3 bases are TGCAGCATCAGACTAGCAGTAGAGACCCAGTACTTC. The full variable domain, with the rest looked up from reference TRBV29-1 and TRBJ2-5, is SAVISQKPSRDICQRGTSLTIQCQVDSQVTMMFWYRQQPGQSLTLIATANQGSEATYESGFVIDKFPISRPNLTFSTLTVSNMSPEDSSIYLCSIRLAVETQYFGPGTRLLVL.

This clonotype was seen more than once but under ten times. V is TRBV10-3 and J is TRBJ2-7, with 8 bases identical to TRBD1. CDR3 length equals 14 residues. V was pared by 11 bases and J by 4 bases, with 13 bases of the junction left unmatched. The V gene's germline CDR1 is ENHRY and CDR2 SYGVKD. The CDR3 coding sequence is TGTGCCTCCGGGGCCGGGACAGGACCGTACGAGCAGTACTTC. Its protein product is CASGAGTGPYEQYF.

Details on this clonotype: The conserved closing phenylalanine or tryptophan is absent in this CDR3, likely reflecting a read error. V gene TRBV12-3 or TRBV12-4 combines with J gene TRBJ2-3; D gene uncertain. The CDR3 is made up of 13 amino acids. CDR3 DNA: TGTGCCAGCAGTTTAGACAACACAGATGCGCAGTATTCT. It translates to CASSLDNTDAQYS.

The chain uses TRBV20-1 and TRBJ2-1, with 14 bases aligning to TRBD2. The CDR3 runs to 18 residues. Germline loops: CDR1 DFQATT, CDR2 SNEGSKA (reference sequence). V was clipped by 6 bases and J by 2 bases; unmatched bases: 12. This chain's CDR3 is CSASTGTSGGRPYNEQFF. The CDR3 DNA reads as TGCAGTGCAAGTACCGGGACTAGCGGGGGACGACCCTACAATGAGCAGTTCTTC.

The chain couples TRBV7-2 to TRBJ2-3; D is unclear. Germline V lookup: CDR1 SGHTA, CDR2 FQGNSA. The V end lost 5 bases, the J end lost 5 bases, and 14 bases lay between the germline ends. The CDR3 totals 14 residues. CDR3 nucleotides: TGTGCCAGCAGCCCCCTATTTATTAGAGATACGCAGTATTTT. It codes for CASSPLFIRDTQYF.

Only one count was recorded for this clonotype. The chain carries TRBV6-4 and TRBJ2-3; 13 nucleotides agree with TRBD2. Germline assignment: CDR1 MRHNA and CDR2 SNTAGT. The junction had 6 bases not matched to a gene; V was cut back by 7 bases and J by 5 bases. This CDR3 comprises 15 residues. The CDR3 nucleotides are TGTGCCAGCAAGGGACTAGCGGGGAGGCAAGATACGCAGTATTTT. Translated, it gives CASKGLAGRQDTQYF.

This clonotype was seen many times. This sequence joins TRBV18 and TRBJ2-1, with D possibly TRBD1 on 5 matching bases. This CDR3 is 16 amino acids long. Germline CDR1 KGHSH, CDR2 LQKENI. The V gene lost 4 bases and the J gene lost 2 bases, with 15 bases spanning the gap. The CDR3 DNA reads TGTGCCAGCTCACTCACTGCAGGGATTCCCTACAATGAGCAGTTCTTC. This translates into CASSLTAGIPYNEQFF.

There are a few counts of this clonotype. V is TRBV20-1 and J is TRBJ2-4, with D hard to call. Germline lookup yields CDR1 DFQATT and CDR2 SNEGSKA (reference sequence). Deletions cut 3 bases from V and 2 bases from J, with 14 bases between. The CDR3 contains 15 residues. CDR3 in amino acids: CSASYAQCSKNIQYF. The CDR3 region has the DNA TGCAGTGCTAGCTATGCTCAGTGCTCCAAAAACATTCAGTACTTC.

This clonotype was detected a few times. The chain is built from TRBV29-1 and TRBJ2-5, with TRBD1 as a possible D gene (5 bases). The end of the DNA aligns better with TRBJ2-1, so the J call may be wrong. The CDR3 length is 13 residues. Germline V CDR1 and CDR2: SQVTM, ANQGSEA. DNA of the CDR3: TGCAGCGTTGCTGAAGGGGTAGCTAGAGAGCAGTTCTTC. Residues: CSVAEGVAREQFF.

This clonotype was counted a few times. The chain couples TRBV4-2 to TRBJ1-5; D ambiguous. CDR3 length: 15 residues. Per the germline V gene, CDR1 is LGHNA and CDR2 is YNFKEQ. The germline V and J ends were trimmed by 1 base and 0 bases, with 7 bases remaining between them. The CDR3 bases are TGTGCCAGCAGCCAAGGCCTGATTAGCAATCAGCCCCAGCATTTT. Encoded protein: CASSQGLISNQPQHF.

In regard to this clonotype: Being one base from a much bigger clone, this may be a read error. CDR3 amino acids: CASSRDMNTGAFF. The CDR3 nucleotides are TGCGCCAGCAGCCGGGACATGAACACTGGAGCTTTCTTT. The chain recombines TRBV5-1 with TRBJ1-1; D possibly corresponds to TRBD1 (6 bases). The CDR3 spans 13 residues. In germline, CDR1 is SGHRS, CDR2 YFSETQ. Looking up the rest from reference TRBV5-1 and TRBJ1-1 gives the full variable domain: KAGVTQTPRYLIKTRGQQVTLSCSPISGHRSVSWYQQTPGQGLQFLFEYFSETQRNKGNFPGRFSGRQFSNSRSEMNVSTLELGDSALYLCASSRDMNTGAFFGQGTRLTVV.

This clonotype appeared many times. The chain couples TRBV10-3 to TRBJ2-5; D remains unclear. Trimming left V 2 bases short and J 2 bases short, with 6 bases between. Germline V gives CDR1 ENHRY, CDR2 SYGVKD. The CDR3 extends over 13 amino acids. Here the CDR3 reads CAISERQQETQYF. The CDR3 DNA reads TGTGCCATCAGTGAGAGGCAGCAAGAGACCCAGTACTTC.

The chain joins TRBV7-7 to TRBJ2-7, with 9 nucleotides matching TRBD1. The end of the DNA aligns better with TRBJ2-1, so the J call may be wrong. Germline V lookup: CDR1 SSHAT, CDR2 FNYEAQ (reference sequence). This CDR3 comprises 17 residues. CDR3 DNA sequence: TGTGCCAGCAGCCCGAGGGGGGGACAGGGTCCCTACAATGAGCAGTTCTTC. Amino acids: CASSPRGGQGPYNEQFF.

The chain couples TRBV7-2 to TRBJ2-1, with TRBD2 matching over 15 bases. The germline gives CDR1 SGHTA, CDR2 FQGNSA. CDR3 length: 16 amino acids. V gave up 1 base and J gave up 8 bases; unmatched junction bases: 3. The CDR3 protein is CASSLDWTSGGDEQFF. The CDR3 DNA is TGTGCCAGCAGCTTAGACTGGACTAGCGGGGGGGATGAGCAGTTCTTC.

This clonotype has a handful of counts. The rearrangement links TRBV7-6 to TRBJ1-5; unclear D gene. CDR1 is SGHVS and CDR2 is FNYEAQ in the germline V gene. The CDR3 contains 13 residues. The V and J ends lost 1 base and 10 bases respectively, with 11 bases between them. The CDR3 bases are TGTGCCAGCAGCTTAGGCCCTTTGGGACCCCAGCATTTT. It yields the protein CASSLGPLGPQHF.

For the CDR3, the DNA is TGTGCCACTAAGACCCCCGACAGCCTCCGGGAGACCCAGTACTTC. It encodes CATKTPDSLRETQYF. The chain has TRBV28 and TRBJ2-5, with D perhaps matching TRBD1 (5 bases). Germline-derived CDR1 and CDR2 are MDHEN and SYDVKM. Deletions cut 10 bases from V and 5 bases from J, with 23 bases between. The CDR3 contains 15 residues.

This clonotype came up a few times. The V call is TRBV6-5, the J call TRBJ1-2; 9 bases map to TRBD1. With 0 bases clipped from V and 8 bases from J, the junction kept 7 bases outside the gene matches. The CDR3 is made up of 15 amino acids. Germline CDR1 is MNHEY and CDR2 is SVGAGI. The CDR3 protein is CASSYSKDRGAGYTF. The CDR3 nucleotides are TGTGCCAGCAGTTACTCGAAGGACAGGGGAGCGGGCTACACCTTC.

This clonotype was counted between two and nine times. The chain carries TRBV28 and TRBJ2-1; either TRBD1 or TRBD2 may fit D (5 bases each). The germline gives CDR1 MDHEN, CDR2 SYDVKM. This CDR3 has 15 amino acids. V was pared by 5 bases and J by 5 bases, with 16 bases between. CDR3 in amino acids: CASSPGTVPNNEQFF. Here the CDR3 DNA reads TGTGCCAGCAGTCCCGGGACGGTCCCCAACAATGAGCAGTTCTTC.

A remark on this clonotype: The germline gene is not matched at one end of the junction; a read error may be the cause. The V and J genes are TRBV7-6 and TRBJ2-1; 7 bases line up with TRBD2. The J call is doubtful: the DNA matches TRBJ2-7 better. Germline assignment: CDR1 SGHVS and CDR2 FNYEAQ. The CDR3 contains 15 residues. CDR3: CVSSLGASGSYEQYF. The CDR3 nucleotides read TGTGTCAGCAGCTTAGGCGCTAGCGGCTCCTACGAGCAGTACTTC.

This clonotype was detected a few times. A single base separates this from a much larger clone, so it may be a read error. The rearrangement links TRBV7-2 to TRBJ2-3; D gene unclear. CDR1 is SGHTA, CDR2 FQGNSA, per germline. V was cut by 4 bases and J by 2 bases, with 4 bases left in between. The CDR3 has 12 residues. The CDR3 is CASSYPTDTQYF. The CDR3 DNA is TGTGCCAGCAGCTACCCCACAGATACGCAGTATTTT.

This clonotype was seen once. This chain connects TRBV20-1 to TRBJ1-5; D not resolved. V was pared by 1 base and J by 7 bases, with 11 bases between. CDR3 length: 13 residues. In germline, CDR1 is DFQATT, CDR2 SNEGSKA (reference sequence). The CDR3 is CSARVRDPQPQHF. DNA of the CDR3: TGCAGTGCTAGAGTCCGGGATCCGCAGCCCCAGCATTTT.

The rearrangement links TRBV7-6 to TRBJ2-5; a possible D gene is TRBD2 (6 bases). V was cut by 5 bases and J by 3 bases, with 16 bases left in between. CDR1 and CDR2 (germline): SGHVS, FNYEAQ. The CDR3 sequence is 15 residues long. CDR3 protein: CASSLRGTGKETQYF. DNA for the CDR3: TGTGCCAGCAGCCTGCGCGGGACGGGAAAAGAGACCCAGTACTTC. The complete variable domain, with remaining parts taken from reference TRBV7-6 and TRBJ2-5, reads GAGVSQSPRYKVTKRGQDVALRCDPISGHVSLYWYRQALGQGPEFLTYFNYEAQQDKSGLPNDRFSAERPEGSISTLTIQRTEQRDSAMYRCASSLRGTGKETQYFGPGTRLLVL.

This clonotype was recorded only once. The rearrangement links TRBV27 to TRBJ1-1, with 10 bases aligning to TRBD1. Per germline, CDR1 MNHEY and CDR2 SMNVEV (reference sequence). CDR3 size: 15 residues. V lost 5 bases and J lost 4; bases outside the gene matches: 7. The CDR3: CASSRRQGAGTEAFF. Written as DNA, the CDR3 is TGTGCCAGCAGTCGTCGACAGGGGGCAGGCACTGAAGCTTTCTTT.

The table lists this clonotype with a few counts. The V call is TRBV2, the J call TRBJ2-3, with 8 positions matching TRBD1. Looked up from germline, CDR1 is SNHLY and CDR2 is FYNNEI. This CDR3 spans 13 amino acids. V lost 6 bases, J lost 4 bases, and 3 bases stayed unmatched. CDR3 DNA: TGTGCCAGCAGGACAGGGGTTGCAGATACGCAGTATTTT. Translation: CASRTGVADTQYF.

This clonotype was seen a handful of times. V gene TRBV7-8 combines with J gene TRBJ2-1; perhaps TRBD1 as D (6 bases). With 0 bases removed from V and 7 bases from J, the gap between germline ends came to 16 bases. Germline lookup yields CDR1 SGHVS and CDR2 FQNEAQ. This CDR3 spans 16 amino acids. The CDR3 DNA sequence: TGTGCCAGCAGCTTAGCGGCTTTGGGGGCAAAAAATGAGCAGTTCTTC. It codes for CASSLAALGAKNEQFF. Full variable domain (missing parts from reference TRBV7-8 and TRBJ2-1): GAGVSQSPRYKVAKRGQDVALRCDPISGHVSLFWYQQALGQGPEFLTYFQNEAQLDKSGLPSDRFFAERPEGSVSTLKIQRTQQEDSAVYLCASSLAALGAKNEQFFGPGTRLTVL.

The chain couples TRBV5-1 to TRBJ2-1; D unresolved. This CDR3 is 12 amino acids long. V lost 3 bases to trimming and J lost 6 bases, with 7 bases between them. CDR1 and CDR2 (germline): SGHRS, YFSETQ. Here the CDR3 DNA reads TGCGCCAGCAGCTCGGAGAGCAATGAGCAGTTCTTC. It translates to CASSSESNEQFF.

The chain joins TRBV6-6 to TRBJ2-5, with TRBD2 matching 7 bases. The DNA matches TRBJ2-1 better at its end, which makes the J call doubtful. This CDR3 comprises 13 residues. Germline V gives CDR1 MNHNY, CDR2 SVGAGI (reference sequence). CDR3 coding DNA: TGTGCCAGCAGCCCGGGGAGGGGCGATGAGCAGTTCTTC. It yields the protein CASSPGRGDEQFF.

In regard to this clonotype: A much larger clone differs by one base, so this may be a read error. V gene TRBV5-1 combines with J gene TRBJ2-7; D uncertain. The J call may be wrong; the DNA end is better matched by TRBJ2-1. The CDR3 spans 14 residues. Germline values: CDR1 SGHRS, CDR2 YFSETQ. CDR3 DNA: TGCGCCAGCAGCTTCGGGCAGACCTACAATGAGCAGTTCTTC. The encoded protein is CASSFGQTYNEQFF.

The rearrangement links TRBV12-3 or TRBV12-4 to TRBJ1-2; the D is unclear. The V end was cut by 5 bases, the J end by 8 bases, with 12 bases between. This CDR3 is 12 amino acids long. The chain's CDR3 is CASSAEGVGYTF. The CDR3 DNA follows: TGTGCCAGCAGTGCCGAGGGTGTCGGCTACACCTTC.

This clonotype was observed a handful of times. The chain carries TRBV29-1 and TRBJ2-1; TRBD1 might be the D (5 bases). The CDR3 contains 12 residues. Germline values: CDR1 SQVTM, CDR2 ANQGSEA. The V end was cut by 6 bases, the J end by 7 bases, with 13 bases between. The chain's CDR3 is CSVRQYSNEQFF. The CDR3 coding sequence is TGCAGCGTGCGACAGTATAGTAATGAGCAGTTCTTC.

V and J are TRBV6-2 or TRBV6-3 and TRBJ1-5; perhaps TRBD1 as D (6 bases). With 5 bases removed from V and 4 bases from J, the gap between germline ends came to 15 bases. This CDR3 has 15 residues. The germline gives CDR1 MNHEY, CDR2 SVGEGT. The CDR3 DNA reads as TGTGCCAGCAGTGCGACTGGACAGAATAATCAGCCCCAGCATTTT. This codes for CASSATGQNNQPQHF.

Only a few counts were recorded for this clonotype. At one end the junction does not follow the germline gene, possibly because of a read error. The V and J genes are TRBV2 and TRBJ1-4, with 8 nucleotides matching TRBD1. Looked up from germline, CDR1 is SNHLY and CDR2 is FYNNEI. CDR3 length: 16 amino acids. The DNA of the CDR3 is TGTGCCAGCAGTGAAACCATCCAGGGGGCTTGGGAAAAACCGTTTTTT. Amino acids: CASSETIQGAWEKPFF.